Listed below are T cell receptor beta chains from one sample, sequenced in a study of shared clonotypes between healthy human individuals. Produced via immunoSEQ multiplex PCR; TCRdb's table is partial and in-frame only. Here the sample spans under 1,100,000 clones, around 78% being singletons. Sequencing input: memory CD4+ T cells from PBMCs. These TCRs come from a man between 18 and 29 years old in good health. Some clones in this sample may be carry-over from other donors' samples. Both conserved end residues are part of each CDR3. Fields, in order: clone size, V gene, CDR3 length, CDR3 protein. The size field is filled for only some rows; it gives once, few, many or a size class.

abundance: few
v_gene: TRBV10-3
len: 15
CDR3aa: CATQARGRPTDTQYF

abundance: -
v_gene: TRBV5-1
len: 16
CDR3aa: CASSLSGDTENTEAFF

abundance: once
v_gene: TRBV28
len: 16
CDR3aa: CASSPYRSLKSTEAFF

abundance: -
v_gene: TRBV7-2
len: 16
CDR3aa: CASSRRAGREGETQYF

abundance: -
v_gene: TRBV6-1
len: 15
CDR3aa: CASSGTSGNTGELFF

abundance: -
v_gene: TRBV5-1
len: 16
CDR3aa: CASSFTGTGHQETQYF

abundance: -
v_gene: TRBV6-4
len: 15
CDR3aa: CASRPTPQGDYGYTF

abundance: -
v_gene: TRBV7-3
len: 15
CDR3aa: CASSFLGGGTDTQYF

abundance: -
v_gene: TRBV5-4
len: 13
CDR3aa: CASSLTADEKLFF

abundance: -
v_gene: TRBV5-4
len: 14
CDR3aa: CASSLGQRYYEQYF